The source of this T cell receptor beta chain is a study of tumor-infiltrating lymphocytes in primary liver carcinoma. General study results and limits: Tumor-blood pairs (like tumor-adjacent pairs) overlapped less than tumor region pairs did.

A note on this clonotype: What it binds is not known. The germline gene is not matched at one end of the junction; a read error may be the cause.

From around 530 ng of total RNA, TCR beta-specific cDNA was reverse-transcribed using a constant-region primer. Employing slightly modified ARM-PCR, three nested multiplex PCR rounds were run, and these gave rise to the TCR beta libraries. A C-beta reverse primer and TRBV1-TRBV30 forward primers served in each of the first two PCR rounds, at about 10 cycles apiece. Each CDR3 protein gets one entry after TCRdb re-called the multiplex PCR reads with MiXCR. This sample has fewer than 200,000 distinct CDR3 sequences, with over 80% found just once. The CDR3 is 20 residues long. Germline-derived CDR1 and CDR2 are SGDLS and YYNGEE. It was from approximately 20-30 mg of unsorted bulk tissue that RNA and DNA were co-extracted.

V is TRBV9 and J is TRBJ2-6; 7 nucleotides agree with TRBD2. The TCR sequence derives from a man aged 40-49 years with primary liver carcinoma and hepatitis B virus infection. Sequenced input: tumor tissue from primary liver carcinoma. CDR3 nucleotide sequence: TGTGCCAACAGCCTCGCTGTTGGGCAGCGGGAACTTTCTGGGGCCAACGTCCTGACTTTC. Translated: CANSLAVGQRELSGANVLTF.